This TCR beta chain was captured in a study of T cell responses to AZD1222 COVID-19 vaccine. Study-wide results and caveats: Sampling captured repertoires only after the peak T cell response. Only a handful of AZD1222 recipients, more than five in all, had baseline seropositivity. In the spike-specific TCR repertoire, nearly half reportedly target unmutated variant regions. Spike-specific TCR breadth and depth both grew after two AZD1222 doses.

The CDR3 is made up of 19 amino acids. V was trimmed by 3 bases and J by 0 bases, leaving 18 bases between them. Germline V gene sequence: CDR1 MDHEN, CDR2 SYDVKM. The method was immunoSEQ multiplex PCR; TCRdb's version includes in-frame clones alone and lacks a portion of them. The sample lists more than 100,000 clones, nearly 95% seen once, with around 5% in the top ten. About this clone itself: Its antigen is not known.

The chain uses TRBV28 and TRBJ1-6; TRBD1 is a possible D gene (5 bases). The sequencing used peripheral blood, collected on day 0 of AZD1222 vaccination. This clonotype was sampled from an adult in good health. CDR3 DNA sequence: TGTGCCAGCAGTTTCCACTCCTGGGGACTGAGCTCCTATAATTCACCCCTCCACTTT. Amino acid sequence: CASSFHSWGLSSYNSPLHF. Full variable domain (rest looked up from reference TRBV28 and TRBJ1-6): DVKVTQSSRYLVKRTGEKVFLECVQDMDHENMFWYRQDPGLGLRLIYFSYDVKMKEKGDIPEGYSVSREKKERFSLILESASTNQTSMYLCASSFHSWGLSSYNSPLHFGNGTRLTVT.